This record covers a single TCR beta chain. Isolation of PBMCs gave at least 7 million cells per sample. This specimen comes from a study of blood T cells in healthy people across ages. A sample-barcoded 5' primer and a J-beta primer mix were used in a second PCR of about 7 to 11 cycles. TCRdb recomputed calls from the 5' RACE reads with MiXCR, one row per CDR3 protein. The repertoire holds roughly 730,000 distinct CDR3 sequences, with approximately 60% as singletons. Trimming removed 5 bases from V and 5 bases from J, with 7 bases in between. Germline assignment: CDR1 SEHNR and CDR2 FQNEAQ (reference sequence). The CDR3 is 11 amino acids.

Sequenced input: blood. V usage is TRBV7-9 and J usage is TRBJ2-7; no reliable D call. The TCR comes from a man aged 40-49 years in good health. The CDR3 sequence is CASSPDHEQYF. The CDR3 coding sequence is TGTGCCAGCAGCCCGGACCACGAGCAGTACTTC.